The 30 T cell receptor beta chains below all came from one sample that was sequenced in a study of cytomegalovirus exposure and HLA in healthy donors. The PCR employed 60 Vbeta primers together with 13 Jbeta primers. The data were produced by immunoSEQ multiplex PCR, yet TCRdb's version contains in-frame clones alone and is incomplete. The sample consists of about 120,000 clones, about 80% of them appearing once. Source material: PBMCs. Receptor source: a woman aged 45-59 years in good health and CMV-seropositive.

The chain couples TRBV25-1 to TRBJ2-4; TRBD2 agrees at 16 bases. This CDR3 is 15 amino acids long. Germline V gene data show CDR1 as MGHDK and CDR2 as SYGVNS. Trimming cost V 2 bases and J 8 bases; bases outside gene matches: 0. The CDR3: CASSEGTSGRDIQYF. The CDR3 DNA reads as TGTGCCAGCAGTGAAGGGACTAGCGGGAGGGACATTCAGTACTTC.

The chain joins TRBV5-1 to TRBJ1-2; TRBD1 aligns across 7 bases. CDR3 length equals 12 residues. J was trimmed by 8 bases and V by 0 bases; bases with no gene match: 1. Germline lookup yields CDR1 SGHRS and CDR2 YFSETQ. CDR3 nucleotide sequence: TGCGCCAGCAGCTTGGAGGGGGCAGGCTACACCTTC. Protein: CASSLEGAGYTF.

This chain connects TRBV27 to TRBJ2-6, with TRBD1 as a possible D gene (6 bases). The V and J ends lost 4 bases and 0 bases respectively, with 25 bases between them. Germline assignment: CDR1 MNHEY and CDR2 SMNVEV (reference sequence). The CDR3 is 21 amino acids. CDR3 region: CASSSAMDSVSSPSGANVLTF. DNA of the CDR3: TGTGCCAGCAGTTCCGCCATGGACAGCGTTAGTAGTCCCTCTGGGGCCAACGTCCTGACTTTC.

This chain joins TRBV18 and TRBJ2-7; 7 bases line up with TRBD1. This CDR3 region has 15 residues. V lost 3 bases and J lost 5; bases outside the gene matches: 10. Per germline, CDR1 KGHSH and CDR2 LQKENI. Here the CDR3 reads CASSPVGTEDDEQYF. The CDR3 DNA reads TGTGCCAGCTCACCGGTAGGGACAGAAGATGACGAGCAGTACTTC. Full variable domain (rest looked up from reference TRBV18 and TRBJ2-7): NAGVMQNPRHLVRRRGQEARLRCSPMKGHSHVYWYRQLPEEGLKFMVYLQKENIIDESGMPKERFSAEFPKEGPSILRIQQVVRGDSAAYFCASSPVGTEDDEQYFGPGTRLTVT.

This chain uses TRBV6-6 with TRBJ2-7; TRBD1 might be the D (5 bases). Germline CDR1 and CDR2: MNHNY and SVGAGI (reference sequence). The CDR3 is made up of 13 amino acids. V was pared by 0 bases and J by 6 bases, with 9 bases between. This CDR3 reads CASSYSGQGEQYF. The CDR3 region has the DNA TGTGCCAGCAGTTACTCGGGTCAGGGCGAGCAGTACTTC.

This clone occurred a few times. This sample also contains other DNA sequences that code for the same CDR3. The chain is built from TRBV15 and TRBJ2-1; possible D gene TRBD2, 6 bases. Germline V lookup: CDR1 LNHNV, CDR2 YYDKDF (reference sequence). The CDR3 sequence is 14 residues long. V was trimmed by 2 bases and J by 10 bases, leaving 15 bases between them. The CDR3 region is CATSRSWTMGEQFF. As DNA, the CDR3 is TGTGCCACCAGCAGATCTTGGACTATGGGGGAGCAGTTCTTC.

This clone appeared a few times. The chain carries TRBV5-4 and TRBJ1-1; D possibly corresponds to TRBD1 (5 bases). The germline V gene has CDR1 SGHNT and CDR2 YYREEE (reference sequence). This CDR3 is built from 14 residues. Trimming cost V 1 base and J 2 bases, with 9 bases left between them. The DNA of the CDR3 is TGTGCCAGCAGCTTGACAGGACATAACACTGAAGCTTTCTTT. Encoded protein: CASSLTGHNTEAFF.

The CDR3 sequence: CASSYGTGAYGYTF. CDR3 sequence (DNA): TGTGCCAGCAGTTACGGGACAGGGGCCTATGGCTACACCTTC. The J gene is TRBJ1-2, the V gene TRBV6-5, with 10 bases that match TRBD1. CDR1 and CDR2 from the germline V gene are MNHEY and SVGAGI. The CDR3 runs to 14 residues. J was trimmed by 4 bases and V by 2 bases; bases with no gene match: 1.

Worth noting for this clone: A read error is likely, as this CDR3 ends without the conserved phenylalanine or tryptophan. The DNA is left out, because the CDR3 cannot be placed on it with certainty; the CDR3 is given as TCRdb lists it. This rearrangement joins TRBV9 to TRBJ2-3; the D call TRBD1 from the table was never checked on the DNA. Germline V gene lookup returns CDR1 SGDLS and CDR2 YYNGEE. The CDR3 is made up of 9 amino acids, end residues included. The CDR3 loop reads CASSVVAHT.

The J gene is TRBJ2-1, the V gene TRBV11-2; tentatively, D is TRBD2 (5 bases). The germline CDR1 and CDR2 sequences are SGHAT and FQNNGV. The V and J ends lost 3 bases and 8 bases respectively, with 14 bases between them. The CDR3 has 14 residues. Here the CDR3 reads CASSFPMRRDEQFF. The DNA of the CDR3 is TGTGCCAGCAGCTTTCCGATGCGGCGGGATGAGCAGTTCTTC.

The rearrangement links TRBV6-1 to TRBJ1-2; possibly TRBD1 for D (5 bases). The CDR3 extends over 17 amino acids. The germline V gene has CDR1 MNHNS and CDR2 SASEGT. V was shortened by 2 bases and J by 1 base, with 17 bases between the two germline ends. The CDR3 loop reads CASSEISGDSFNYGYTF. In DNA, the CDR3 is TGTGCCAGCAGTGAAATATCAGGAGACAGCTTTAACTATGGCTACACCTTC.

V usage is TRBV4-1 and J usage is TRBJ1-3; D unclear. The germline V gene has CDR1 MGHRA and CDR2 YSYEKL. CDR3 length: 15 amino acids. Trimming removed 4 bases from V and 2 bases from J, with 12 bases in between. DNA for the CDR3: TGCGCCAGCAGCCCCCTAAATCTGCCTGGAAACACCATATATTTT. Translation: CASSPLNLPGNTIYF.

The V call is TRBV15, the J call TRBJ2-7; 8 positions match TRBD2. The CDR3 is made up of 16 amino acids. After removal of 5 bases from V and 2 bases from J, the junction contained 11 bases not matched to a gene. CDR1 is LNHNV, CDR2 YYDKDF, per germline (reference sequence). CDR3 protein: CATSGPRISGTYEQYF. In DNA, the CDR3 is TGTGCCACCAGCGGACCACGCATTAGCGGGACCTACGAGCAGTACTTC. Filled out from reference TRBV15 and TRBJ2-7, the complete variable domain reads DAMVIQNPRYQVTQFGKPVTLSCSQTLNHNVMYWYQQKSSQAPKLLFHYYDKDFNNEADTPDNFQSRRPNTSFCFLDIRSPGLGDTAMYLCATSGPRISGTYEQYFGPGTRLTVT.

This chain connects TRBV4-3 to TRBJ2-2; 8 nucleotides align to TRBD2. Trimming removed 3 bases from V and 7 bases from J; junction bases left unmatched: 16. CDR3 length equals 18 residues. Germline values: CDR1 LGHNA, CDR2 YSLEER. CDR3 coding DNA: TGCGCCAGCAGCCAGGAAGTTTCACGGGGGGGTGGGGGCGGGGAGCTGTTTTTT. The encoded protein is CASSQEVSRGGGGGELFF.

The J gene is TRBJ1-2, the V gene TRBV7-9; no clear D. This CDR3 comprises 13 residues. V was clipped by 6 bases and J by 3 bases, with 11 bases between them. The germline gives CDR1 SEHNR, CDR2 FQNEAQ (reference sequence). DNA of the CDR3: TGTGCCAGCAGTTCAGGCGGGGACTATGGCTACACCTTC. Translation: CASSSGGDYGYTF.

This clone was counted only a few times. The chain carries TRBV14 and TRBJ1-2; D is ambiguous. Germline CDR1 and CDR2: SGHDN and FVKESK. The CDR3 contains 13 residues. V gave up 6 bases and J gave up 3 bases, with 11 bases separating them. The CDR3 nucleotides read TGTGCCAGCAGACCCACATCCGACTATGGCTACACCTTC. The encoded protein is CASRPTSDYGYTF.

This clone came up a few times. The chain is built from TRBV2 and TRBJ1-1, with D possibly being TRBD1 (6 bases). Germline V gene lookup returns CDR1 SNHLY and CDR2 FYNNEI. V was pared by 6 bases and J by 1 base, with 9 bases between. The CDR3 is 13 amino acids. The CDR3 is CASSRQANTEAFF. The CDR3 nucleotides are TGTGCCAGCAGCCGACAGGCGAACACTGAAGCTTTCTTT. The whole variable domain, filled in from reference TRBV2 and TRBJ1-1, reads EPEVTQTPSHQVTQMGQEVILRCVPISNHLYFYWYRQILGQKVEFLVSFYNNEISEKSEIFDDQFSVERPDGSNFTLKIRSTKLEDSAMYFCASSRQANTEAFFGQGTRLTVV.

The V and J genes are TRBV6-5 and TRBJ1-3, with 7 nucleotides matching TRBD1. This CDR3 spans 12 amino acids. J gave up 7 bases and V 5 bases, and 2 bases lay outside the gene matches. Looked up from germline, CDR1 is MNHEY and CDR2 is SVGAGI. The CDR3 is CASSNRGNTIYF. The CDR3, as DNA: TGTGCCAGCAGTAACAGGGGCAACACCATATATTTT.

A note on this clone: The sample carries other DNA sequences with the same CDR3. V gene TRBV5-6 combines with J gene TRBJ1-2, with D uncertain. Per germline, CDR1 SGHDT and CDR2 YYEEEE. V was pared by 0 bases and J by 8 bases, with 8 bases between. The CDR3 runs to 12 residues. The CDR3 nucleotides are TGTGCCAGCAGCTTGGGCGGTTACGGCTACACCTTC. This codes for CASSLGGYGYTF.

CDR3 amino acids: CASRPTGGNNQPQHF. The DNA for the CDR3 is TGTGCCAGCAGGCCGACAGGGGGAAACAATCAGCCCCAGCATTTT. This chain uses TRBV6-5 with TRBJ1-5; 9 bases fit TRBD1. The CDR3 is 15 amino acids. Germline V gene data show CDR1 as MNHEY and CDR2 as SVGAGI. V lost 6 bases and J lost 3; bases outside the gene matches: 6.

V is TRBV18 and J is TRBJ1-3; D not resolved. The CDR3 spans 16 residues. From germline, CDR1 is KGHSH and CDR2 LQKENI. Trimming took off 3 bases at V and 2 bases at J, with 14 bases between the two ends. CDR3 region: CASSPLELRTGNTIYF. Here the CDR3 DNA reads TGTGCCAGCTCACCGCTTGAGTTACGAACTGGAAACACCATATATTTT.

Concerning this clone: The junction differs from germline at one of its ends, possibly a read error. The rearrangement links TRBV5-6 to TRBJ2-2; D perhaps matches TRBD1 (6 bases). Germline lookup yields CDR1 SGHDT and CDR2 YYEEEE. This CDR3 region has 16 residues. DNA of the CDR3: TGTGCCAGCAGTTTGGACGGACAGTTGAGTACCGGGGAGCTGTTTTTT. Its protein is CASSLDGQLSTGELFF.

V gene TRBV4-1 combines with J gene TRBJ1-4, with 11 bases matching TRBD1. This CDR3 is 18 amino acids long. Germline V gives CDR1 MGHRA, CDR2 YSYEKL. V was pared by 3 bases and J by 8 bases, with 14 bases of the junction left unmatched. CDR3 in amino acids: CASSHRGRTGGRGEKLFF. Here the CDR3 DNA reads TGCGCCAGCAGCCACCGAGGACGGACAGGGGGCCGTGGGGAAAAACTGTTTTTT.

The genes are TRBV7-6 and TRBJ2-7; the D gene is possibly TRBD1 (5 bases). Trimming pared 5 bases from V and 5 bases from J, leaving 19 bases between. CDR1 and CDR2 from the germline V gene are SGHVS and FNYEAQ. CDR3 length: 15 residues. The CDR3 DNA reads TGTGCCAGCAGCACCAGCCCCGAAGGCAGGGACGAGCAGTACTTC. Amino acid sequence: CASSTSPEGRDEQYF. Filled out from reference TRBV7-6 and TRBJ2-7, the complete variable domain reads GAGVSQSPRYKVTKRGQDVALRCDPISGHVSLYWYRQALGQGPEFLTYFNYEAQQDKSGLPNDRFSAERPEGSISTLTIQRTEQRDSAMYRCASSTSPEGRDEQYFGPGTRLTVT.

CDR3 residues: CASSKEYRFEAFF. The CDR3 DNA is TGTGCCAGCAGCAAAGAGTACCGGTTTGAAGCTTTCTTT. The chain couples TRBV11-2 to TRBJ1-1; no firm D call. Germline CDR1 SGHAT, CDR2 FQNNGV. Trimming took off 5 bases at V and 7 bases at J, with 14 bases between the two ends. The CDR3 has 13 residues.

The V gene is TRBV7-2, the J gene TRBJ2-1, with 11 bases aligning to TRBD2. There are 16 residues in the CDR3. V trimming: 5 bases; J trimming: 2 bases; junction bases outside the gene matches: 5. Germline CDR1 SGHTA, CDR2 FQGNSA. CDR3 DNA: TGTGCCAGCAGCCGGACTAGCGGGTCTACCTACAATGAGCAGTTCTTC. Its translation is CASSRTSGSTYNEQFF.

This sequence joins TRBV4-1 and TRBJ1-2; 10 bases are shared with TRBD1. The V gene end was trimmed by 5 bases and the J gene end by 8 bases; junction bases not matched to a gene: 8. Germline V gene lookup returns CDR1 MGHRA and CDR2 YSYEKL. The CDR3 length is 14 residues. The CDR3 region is CASSAPGTGEGYTF. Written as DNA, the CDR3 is TGCGCCAGCAGCGCCCCCGGGACAGGGGAGGGCTACACCTTC.

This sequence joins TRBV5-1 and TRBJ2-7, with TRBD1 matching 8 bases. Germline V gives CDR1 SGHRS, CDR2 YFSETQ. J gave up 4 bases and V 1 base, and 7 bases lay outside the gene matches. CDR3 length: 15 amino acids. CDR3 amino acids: CASSLTTGGQYEQYF. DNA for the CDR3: TGCGCCAGCAGCTTGACCACAGGGGGTCAGTACGAGCAGTACTTC.

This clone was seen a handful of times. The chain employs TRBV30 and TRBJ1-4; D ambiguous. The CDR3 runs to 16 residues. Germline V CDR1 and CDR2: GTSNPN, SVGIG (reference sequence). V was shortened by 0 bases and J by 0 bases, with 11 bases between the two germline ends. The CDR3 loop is CAWSVGESATNEKLFF. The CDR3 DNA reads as TGTGCCTGGAGTGTTGGAGAGAGTGCAACTAATGAAAAACTGTTTTTT.

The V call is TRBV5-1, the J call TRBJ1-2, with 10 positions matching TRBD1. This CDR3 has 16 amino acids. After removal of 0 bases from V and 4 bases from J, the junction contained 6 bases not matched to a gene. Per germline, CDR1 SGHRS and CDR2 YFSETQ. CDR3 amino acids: CASSLGQGATSYGYTF. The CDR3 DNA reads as TGCGCCAGCAGCTTGGGACAGGGGGCGACTTCCTATGGCTACACCTTC.